One T cell receptor (beta chain) is described in this entry. This sample is part of a study of blood T cell repertoires in COVID-19. Study background: Italy, Spain and the United States were the sources of the convalescent and acute COVID-19 samples. PBMCs, B-cell-depleted T cells, or T cells provided the cDNA or gDNA that made up the material.

Original processing notes: Amplification with reference gene primers provided the estimates of nucleated cell counts. Assay: immunoSEQ multiplex PCR; the TCRdb copy retains only in-frame clones and omits some. V and J calls and clone size are copied from that table; D and trimming were computed from the DNA. The sample includes under 40,000 clones, about 93% of them seen just once. Sequencing was done on a sample of peripheral blood. The origin of this receptor is a human donor in a cohort sampled during active COVID-19.

In DNA, the CDR3 is TGTGCCAGCTCACCAGAGGACAGGGGTTCCCCTTGGTCCAATCAGCCCCAGCATTTT. Its translation: CASSPEDRGSPWSNQPQHF. This sequence joins TRBV18 and TRBJ1-5; TRBD1 agrees at 9 bases. The trim removed 2 bases at V and 3 bases at J, leaving 14 bases unmatched. Germline-derived CDR1 and CDR2 are KGHSH and LQKENI. The CDR3 is 19 amino acids.